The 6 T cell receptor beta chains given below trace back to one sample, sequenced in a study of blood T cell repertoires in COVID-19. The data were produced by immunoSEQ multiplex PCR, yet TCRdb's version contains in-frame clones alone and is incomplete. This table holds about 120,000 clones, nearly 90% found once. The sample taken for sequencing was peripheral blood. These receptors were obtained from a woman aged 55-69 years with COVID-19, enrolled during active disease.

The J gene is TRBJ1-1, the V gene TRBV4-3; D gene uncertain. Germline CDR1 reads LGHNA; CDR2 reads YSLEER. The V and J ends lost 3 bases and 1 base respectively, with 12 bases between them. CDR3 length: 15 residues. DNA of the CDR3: TGCGCCAGCAGCCAGACGGGGAGGAGGAACACTGAAGCTTTCTTT. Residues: CASSQTGRRNTEAFF.

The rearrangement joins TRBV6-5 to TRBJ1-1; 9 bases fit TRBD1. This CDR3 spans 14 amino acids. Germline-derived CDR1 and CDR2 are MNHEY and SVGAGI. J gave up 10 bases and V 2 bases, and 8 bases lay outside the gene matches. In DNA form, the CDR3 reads TGTGCCAGCAGTTACGCGGGACAGGGAGTCGGAGCTTTCTTT. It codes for CASSYAGQGVGAFF.

This chain's CDR3 is CASSRWTGDGSPLHF. The CDR3 DNA follows: TGCGCCAGCAGCCGATGGACAGGGGATGGTTCACCCCTCCACTTT. The chain combines TRBV5-1 with TRBJ1-6, with TRBD1 identical over 9 bases. The trim removed 4 bases at V and 9 bases at J, leaving 8 bases unmatched. This CDR3 contains 15 residues. CDR1 and CDR2 (germline): SGHRS, YFSETQ.

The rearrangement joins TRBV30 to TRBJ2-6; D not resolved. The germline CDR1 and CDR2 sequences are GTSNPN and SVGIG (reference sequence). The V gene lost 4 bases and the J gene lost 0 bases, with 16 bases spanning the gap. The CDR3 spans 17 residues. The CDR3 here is CAWILLILSSGANVLTF. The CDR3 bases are TGTGCCTGGATTCTGTTGATACTGTCCTCTGGGGCCAACGTCCTGACTTTC.

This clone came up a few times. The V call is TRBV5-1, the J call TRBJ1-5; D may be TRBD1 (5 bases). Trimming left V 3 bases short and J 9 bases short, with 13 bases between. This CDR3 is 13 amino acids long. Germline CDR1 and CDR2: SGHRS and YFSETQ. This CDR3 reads CASSSTERGPQHF. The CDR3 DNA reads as TGCGCCAGCAGCTCGACTGAAAGGGGGCCCCAGCATTTT.

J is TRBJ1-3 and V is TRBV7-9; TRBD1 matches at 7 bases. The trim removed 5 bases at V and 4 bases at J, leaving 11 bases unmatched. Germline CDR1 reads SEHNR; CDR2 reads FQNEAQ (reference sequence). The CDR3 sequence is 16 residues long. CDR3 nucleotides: TGTGCCAGCAGCCCCGCCCTAACAGGGGAAGGAAACACCATATATTTT. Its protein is CASSPALTGEGNTIYF.